Below are 19 T cell receptor beta chains sequenced from a single sample in a study of T cell clones after liver transplantation. Profiling relied on immunoSEQ multiplex PCR, and the TCRdb table lists in-frame clones only, not all of them. Here the sample spans tens of thousands of clones, roughly 80% being singletons. The material was CD4+ T cells from blood, obtained at the 22-month timepoint. The receptors originated from a human patient who received a liver transplant. Some of the T cells might come from the graft donor.

The chain combines TRBV7-2 with TRBJ1-5, with 9 bases identical to TRBD1. Per germline, CDR1 SGHTA and CDR2 FQGNSA. After removal of 3 bases from V and 7 bases from J, the junction contained 4 bases not matched to a gene. CDR3 length: 14 residues. CDR3 nucleotide sequence: TGTGCCAGCAGCTTCCGGGACAGGGAACAGCCCCAGCATTTT. Translating gives CASSFRDREQPQHF. The whole variable domain, remainder taken from reference TRBV7-2 and TRBJ1-5, is GAGVSQSPSNKVTEKGKDVELRCDPISGHTALYWYRQSLGQGLEFLIYFQGNSAPDKSGLPSDRFSAERTGGSVSTLTIQRTQQEDSAVYLCASSFRDREQPQHFGDGTRLSIL.

This rearrangement joins TRBV25-1 to TRBJ2-7; D perhaps matches TRBD2 (5 bases). The V gene lost 4 bases and the J gene lost 3 bases, with 19 bases spanning the gap. The germline CDR1 and CDR2 sequences are MGHDK and SYGVNS. The CDR3 length is 16 residues. CDR3 loop: CASSAPRGWSVYEQYF. Written as DNA, the CDR3 is TGTGCCAGCAGTGCCCCACGAGGGTGGTCAGTCTACGAGCAGTACTTC.

V usage is TRBV5-5 and J usage is TRBJ2-7; D not certain. This CDR3 is built from 15 residues. Germline-derived CDR1 and CDR2 are SGHKS and YYEKEE (reference sequence). V lost 2 bases and J 6 bases, leaving 18 bases between the germline ends. The CDR3 DNA sequence: TGTGCCAGCAGCTTTGGAGACATATCCCAAGTCGAGCAGTACTTC. Protein: CASSFGDISQVEQYF.

The J gene is TRBJ2-6, the V gene TRBV7-9; D gene uncertain. The CDR3 is 15 residues long. Trimming took off 1 base at V and 0 bases at J, with 4 bases between the two ends. Germline V gene data show CDR1 as SEHNR and CDR2 as FQNEAQ (reference sequence). Here the CDR3 DNA reads TGTGCCAGCAGCTTAGGTTACTCTGGGGCCAACGTCCTGACTTTC. Its protein is CASSLGYSGANVLTF.

In the case of this clone: Other nucleotide sequences in the sample specify the same CDR3. The chain uses TRBV7-2 and TRBJ2-7; D remains unclear. Germline CDR1 reads SGHTA; CDR2 reads FQGNSA. Trimming took off 5 bases at V and 1 base at J, with 9 bases between the two ends. This CDR3 contains 13 residues. The CDR3 nucleotides are TGTGCCAGCAGCAGTAGTGGTTCCTACGAGCAGTACTTC. The encoded protein is CASSSSGSYEQYF.

This chain joins TRBV2 and TRBJ2-6; 12 nucleotides match TRBD1. From germline, CDR1 is SNHLY and CDR2 FYNNEI. This CDR3 spans 17 amino acids. Trimming cost V 5 bases and J 4 bases; bases outside gene matches: 6. The CDR3 region is CASSTGQGAFGANVLTF. The CDR3 region has the DNA TGTGCCAGCAGTACGGGACAGGGGGCATTCGGGGCCAACGTCCTGACTTTC.

This rearrangement joins TRBV7-2 to TRBJ1-3, with TRBD1 matching 7 bases. This CDR3 has 13 amino acids. V was clipped by 5 bases and J by 4 bases; unmatched bases: 2. The germline gives CDR1 SGHTA, CDR2 FQGNSA. The CDR3 loop reads CASSTDRGNTIYF. CDR3 sequence (DNA): TGTGCCAGCAGCACGGACAGGGGAAACACCATATATTTT.

CDR3 DNA: TGTGCCACCGGACAGGGCCGGAAAGCTTTCTTT. Amino acids: CATGQGRKAFF. V and J are TRBV19 and TRBJ1-1; 8 bases map to TRBD1. CDR1 and CDR2 from the germline V gene are LNHDA and SQIVND (reference sequence). V lost 10 bases to trimming and J lost 9 bases; unmatched junction nucleotides: 7. The CDR3 covers 11 residues.

V usage is TRBV5-1 and J usage is TRBJ2-3; TRBD2 aligns across 7 bases. V lost 3 bases and J lost 4; bases outside the gene matches: 11. CDR3 size: 16 residues. Germline assignment: CDR1 SGHRS and CDR2 YFSETQ. The CDR3 DNA reads TGCGCCAGCAGCTACGTGACTAGCCAGGGCGCAGATACGCAGTATTTT. Encoded protein: CASSYVTSQGADTQYF.

The chain has TRBV6-5 and TRBJ2-2; no definite D call. The CDR3 spans 14 residues. V lost 0 bases and J lost 6, with 8 bases in between. Germline CDR1 is MNHEY and CDR2 is SVGAGI. CDR3 nucleotide sequence: TGTGCCAGCAGTTACTCGCCTGTCGCCGGGGAGCTGTTTTTT. It is translated as CASSYSPVAGELFF.

V is TRBV19 and J is TRBJ1-5; 11 nucleotides agree with TRBD1. The CDR3 has 15 amino acids. V lost 5 bases and J lost 8; bases outside the gene matches: 8. The germline gives CDR1 LNHDA, CDR2 SQIVND (reference sequence). CDR3 residues: CASSPRDRGTEPQHF. CDR3 nucleotides: TGTGCCAGTAGTCCCCGGGACAGGGGGACGGAGCCCCAGCATTTT.

The gene calls are TRBV19 and TRBJ2-7; 8 nucleotides match TRBD2. Germline lookup yields CDR1 LNHDA and CDR2 SQIVND (reference sequence). V gave up 4 bases and J gave up 2 bases; unmatched junction bases: 1. The CDR3 contains 13 residues. The CDR3 DNA reads TGTGCCAGTAGTAACGGGGGGGCCTACGAGCAGTACTTC. Protein product: CASSNGGAYEQYF. Full variable domain (remainder filled in from reference TRBV19 and TRBJ2-7): DGGITQSPKYLFRKEGQNVTLSCEQNLNHDAMYWYRQDPGQGLRLIYYSQIVNDFQKGDIAEGYSVSREKKESFPLTVTSAQKNPTAFYLCASSNGGAYEQYFGPGTRLTVT.

The V call is TRBV4-2, the J call TRBJ2-7; possibly TRBD1 for D (5 bases). Germline V gene data show CDR1 as LGHNA and CDR2 as YNFKEQ. The CDR3 is 15 residues long. V lost 1 base, J lost 4 bases, and 14 bases lay in between. DNA of the CDR3: TGTGCCAGCAGCCAAGGCAGGGAAAGAAGGTACGAGCAGTACTTC. This translates into CASSQGRERRYEQYF.

V gene TRBV5-1 combines with J gene TRBJ2-7; D uncertain. Trimming cost V 0 bases and J 4 bases, with 17 bases left between them. Per the germline V gene, CDR1 is SGHRS and CDR2 is YFSETQ. The CDR3 totals 16 residues. The CDR3 DNA follows: TGCGCCAGCAGCTTGGTGACACCTCATTCATATTACGAGCAGTACTTC. Translation gives CASSLVTPHSYYEQYF.

This chain uses TRBV11-3 with TRBJ1-1; 8 nucleotides agree with TRBD1. Germline CDR1 SGHNT, CDR2 YENEEA. The CDR3 is 13 residues long. The V gene end was trimmed by 5 bases and the J gene end by 4 bases; junction bases not matched to a gene: 3. CDR3 amino acids: CASSGQGVTEAFF. CDR3 bases: TGTGCCAGCAGCGGACAGGGCGTCACTGAAGCTTTCTTT.

This clone appeared once. The gene calls are TRBV19 and TRBJ2-3; 7 positions match TRBD1. This CDR3 comprises 15 residues. The V segment lost 5 bases and the J segment 1 base; nucleotides outside the gene matches: 6. Germline loops: CDR1 LNHDA, CDR2 SQIVND (reference sequence). CDR3 nucleotide sequence: TGTGCCAGTAGTCCACAGGGACAGCGCACAGATACGCAGTATTTT. Its translation is CASSPQGQRTDTQYF.

This clone was recorded a few times. The chain uses TRBV21-1 and TRBJ1-5. TRBV21-1 is labeled a pseudogene. The CDR3 extends over 10 amino acids. In nucleotides, the CDR3 is TGTGCCAGACTGGGTCAGCCCCAGCATTTT. This gives the protein CARLGQPQHF.

V and J are TRBV7-3 and TRBJ1-1; D is unresolved. V was shortened by 5 bases and J by 2 bases, with 9 bases between the two germline ends. The CDR3 consists of 13 residues. Germline CDR1 SGHTA, CDR2 FQGTGA. The CDR3 reads CASSPGRNTEAFF. The CDR3 DNA reads as TGTGCCAGCAGCCCGGGGAGAAACACTGAAGCTTTCTTT.

The chain links TRBV5-4 to TRBJ1-1; no clear D. This CDR3 has 14 residues. The ends were cut back, 2 bases at V and 4 bases at J, with 12 bases in the middle. CDR1 SGHNT and CDR2 YYREEE come from the germline V gene (reference sequence). The CDR3 sequence is CASSLRGIGTEAFF. The CDR3 nucleotides read TGTGCCAGCAGCTTACGAGGGATTGGCACTGAAGCTTTCTTT.